Following are 7 T cell receptor beta chains from one sample sequenced in a study of beta chain features in type 1 diabetes. Antigen specificity for these receptors is unknown. Study observations and caveats: Shorter TCRB CDR3s, moderately but significantly so, marked every one of the four CD4+ subsets in Type 1 diabetes patients.

The isolated RNA, all of it, was reverse transcribed, so expressed TCRB transcripts were what got sequenced. Libraries were prepared by immunoSEQ multiplex PCR; TCRdb keeps only in-frame clonotypes and omits some of them. Of a few hundred thousand clones listed, about 24% are singletons. Source material: naive CD4+ T cells from blood. The receptors were sampled from a woman aged 30 to 39 with type 1 diabetes.

There are a few counts of this clone. The J gene is TRBJ2-2, the V gene TRBV29-1, with D possibly being TRBD1 (5 bases). Trimming took off 5 bases at V and 4 bases at J, with 14 bases between the two ends. The CDR3 loop spans 14 amino acids. Germline lookup yields CDR1 SQVTM and CDR2 ANQGSEA. CDR3 nucleotide sequence: TGCAGCGTTTGGCAGGGCGCTTCCACCGGGGAGCTGTTTTTT. The encoded protein is CSVWQGASTGELFF.

The chain is built from TRBV7-9 and TRBJ2-1, with TRBD2 as a possible D gene (6 bases). The CDR3 length is 14 residues. Trimming pared 1 base from V and 5 bases from J, leaving 9 bases between. Germline lookup yields CDR1 SEHNR and CDR2 FQNEAQ (reference sequence). The CDR3 is CASSLERADNEQFF. For the CDR3, the DNA is TGTGCCAGCAGCTTAGAGCGGGCCGACAATGAGCAGTTCTTC.

V and J are TRBV7-8 and TRBJ1-2; no firm D call. V dropped 2 bases and J dropped 0 bases, with 10 bases sitting between them. This CDR3 region has 15 residues. Per germline, CDR1 SGHVS and CDR2 FQNEAQ. In DNA, the CDR3 is TGTGCCAGCAGCTTATCGTCCGGGTCTAACTATGGCTACACCTTC. Translating it yields CASSLSSGSNYGYTF.

This clone was detected a few times. The chain is built from TRBV30 and TRBJ2-4, with D hard to call. The CDR3 is made up of 11 amino acids. The germline V gene encodes CDR1 GTSNPN and CDR2 SVGIG (reference sequence). Here the CDR3 reads CARGAKNIQYF. CDR3 nucleotide sequence: TGTGCGAGAGGCGCCAAAAACATTCAGTACTTC.

The table lists this clone with a few counts. The rearrangement links TRBV19 to TRBJ2-6, with 9 bases aligning to TRBD2. The CDR3 has 17 amino acids. V gave up 5 bases and J gave up 0 bases; unmatched junction bases: 5. Germline loops: CDR1 LNHDA, CDR2 SQIVND (reference sequence). The CDR3 DNA reads TGTGCCAGTAGTGGGCTAGCGGGACTCTCTGGGGCCAACGTCCTGACTTTC. This gives the protein CASSGLAGLSGANVLTF.

This clone is a singleton in its sample. This sequence joins TRBV2 and TRBJ2-7; 10 bases map to TRBD2. The CDR3 extends over 12 amino acids. J gave up 6 bases and V 4 bases, and 0 bases lay outside the gene matches. Germline V gene sequence: CDR1 SNHLY, CDR2 FYNNEI. CDR3 amino acids: CASSGTSGEQYF. DNA for the CDR3: TGTGCCAGCAGTGGGACTAGCGGCGAGCAGTACTTC.

This clone was counted a few times. The chain couples TRBV4-1 to TRBJ2-1; 9 positions match TRBD2. Per the germline V gene, CDR1 is MGHRA and CDR2 is YSYEKL. Losses at the gene ends were 4 bases for V and 6 bases for J; bases not matched to a gene: 10. The CDR3 spans 16 residues. The CDR3 DNA reads as TGCGCCAGCAGCCGCCGGACTAGCGAGACGGGCAATGAGCAGTTCTTC. This translates into CASSRRTSETGNEQFF.